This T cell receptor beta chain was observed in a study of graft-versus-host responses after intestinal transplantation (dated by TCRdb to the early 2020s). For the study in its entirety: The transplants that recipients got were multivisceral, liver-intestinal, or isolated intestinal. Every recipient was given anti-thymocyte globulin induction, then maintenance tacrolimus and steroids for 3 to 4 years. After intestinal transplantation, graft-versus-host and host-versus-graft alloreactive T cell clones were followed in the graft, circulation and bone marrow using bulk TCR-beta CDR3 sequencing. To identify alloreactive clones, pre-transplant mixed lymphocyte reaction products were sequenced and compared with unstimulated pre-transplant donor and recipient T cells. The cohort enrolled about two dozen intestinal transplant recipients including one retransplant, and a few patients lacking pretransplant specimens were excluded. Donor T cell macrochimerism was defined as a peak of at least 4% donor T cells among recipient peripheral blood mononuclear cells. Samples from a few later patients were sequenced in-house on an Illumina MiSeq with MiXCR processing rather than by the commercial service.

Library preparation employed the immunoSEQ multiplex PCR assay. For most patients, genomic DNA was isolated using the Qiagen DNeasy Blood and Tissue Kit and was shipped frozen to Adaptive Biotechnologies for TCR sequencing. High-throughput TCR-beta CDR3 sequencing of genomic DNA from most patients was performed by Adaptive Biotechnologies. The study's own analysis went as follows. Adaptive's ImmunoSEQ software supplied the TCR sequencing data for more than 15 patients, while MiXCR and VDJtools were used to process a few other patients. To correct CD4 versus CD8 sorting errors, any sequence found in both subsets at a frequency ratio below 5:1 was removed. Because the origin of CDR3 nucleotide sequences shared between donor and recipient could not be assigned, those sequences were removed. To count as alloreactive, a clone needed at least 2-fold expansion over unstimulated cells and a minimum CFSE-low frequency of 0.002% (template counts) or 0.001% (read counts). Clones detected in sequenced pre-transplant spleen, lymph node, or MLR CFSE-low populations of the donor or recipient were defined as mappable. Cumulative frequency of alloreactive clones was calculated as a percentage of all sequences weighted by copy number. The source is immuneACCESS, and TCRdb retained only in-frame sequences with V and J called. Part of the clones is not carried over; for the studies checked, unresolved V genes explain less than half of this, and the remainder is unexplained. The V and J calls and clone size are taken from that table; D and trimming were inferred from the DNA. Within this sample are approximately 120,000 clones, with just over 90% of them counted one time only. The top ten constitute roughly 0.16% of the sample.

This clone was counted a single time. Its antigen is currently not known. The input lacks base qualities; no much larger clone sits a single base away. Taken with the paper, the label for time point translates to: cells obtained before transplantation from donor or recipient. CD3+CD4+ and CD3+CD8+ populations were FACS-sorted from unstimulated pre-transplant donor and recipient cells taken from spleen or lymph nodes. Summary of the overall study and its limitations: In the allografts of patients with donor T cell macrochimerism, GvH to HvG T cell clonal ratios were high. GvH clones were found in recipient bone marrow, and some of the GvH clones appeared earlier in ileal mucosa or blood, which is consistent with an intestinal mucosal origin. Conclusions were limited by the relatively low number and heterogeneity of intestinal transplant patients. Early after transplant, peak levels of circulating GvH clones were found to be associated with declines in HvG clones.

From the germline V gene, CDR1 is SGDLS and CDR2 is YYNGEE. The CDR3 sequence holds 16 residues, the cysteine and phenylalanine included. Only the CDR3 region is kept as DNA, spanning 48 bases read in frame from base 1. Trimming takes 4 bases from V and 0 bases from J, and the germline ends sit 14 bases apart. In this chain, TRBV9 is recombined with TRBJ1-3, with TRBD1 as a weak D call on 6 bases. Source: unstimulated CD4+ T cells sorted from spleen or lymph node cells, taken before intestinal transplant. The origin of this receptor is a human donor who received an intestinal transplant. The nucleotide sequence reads TGTGCCAGCAGCTTGTCGACAGGCAACTCTGGAAACACCATATATTTT. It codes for CASSLSTGNSGNTIYF.